This T cell receptor beta chain was observed in a study of T cells in Graves' hyperthyroidism and ophthalmopathy. Study conclusions and caveats: Ophthalmopathy was model-predicted a median approximately 6.9 months pre-onset.

The cohort's ophthalmopathy patients, a group with duration under 3 months, had a Clinical Activity Score of at least 3 and a NOSPECS grade of at least 4. Patients with uncontrolled infections, other autoimmune diseases, pregnancy or lactation were excluded. The authors obtained PBMCs from around 11 ml of fresh peripheral blood. The investigators amplified TCR beta CDR3 regions from RNA transcripts. The HTBI set primed first-round TCR CDR3 RT-PCR. TCRdb re-analysed the multiplex PCR reads in MiXCR, keeping a single row per CDR3 protein. The sample includes hundreds of thousands of distinct CDR3 sequences, about 15% seen only once; the top ten take around 13%. This clonotype was seen repeatedly, ten times or more. What it binds is unknown. Per germline, CDR1 MNHEY and CDR2 SMNVEV (reference sequence). V was clipped by 6 bases and J by 4 bases; unmatched bases: 9. The CDR3 spans 16 residues.

What was sequenced was blood. The receptor comes from a man aged 18 to 29 with Graves' ophthalmopathy. The chain uses TRBV27 and TRBJ1-2, with TRBD1 matching 12 bases. The CDR3 reads CASSTGTGGSRYGYTF. CDR3 DNA: TGTGCCAGCAGCACCGGGACAGGGGGCTCTCGCTATGGCTACACCTTC.